This TCR beta chain was sequenced for a study of cytomegalovirus exposure and HLA in healthy donors. Libraries were prepared by immunoSEQ multiplex PCR; TCRdb keeps only in-frame clonotypes and omits some of them. Counted here are about 160,000 clones, roughly 90% occurring once; the ten biggest clones make up 4% to 5%. Separation from the 666-subject first cohort characterized the roughly 130-subject validation cohort, to which the donors belonged. The V and J ends lost 3 bases and 0 bases respectively, with 8 bases between them. CDR1 and CDR2 from the germline V gene are MGHDK and SYGVNS. CDR3 length: 14 amino acids.

The sample comprised PBMCs. The clonotype was recovered from a man younger than 30 in good health and CMV-seropositive. The chain recombines TRBV25-1 with TRBJ1-1; D is perhaps TRBD1 (5 bases). The CDR3 nucleotides are TGTGCCAGCAGTGATAAGACAGTGAACACTGAAGCTTTCTTT. Translating it yields CASSDKTVNTEAFF.